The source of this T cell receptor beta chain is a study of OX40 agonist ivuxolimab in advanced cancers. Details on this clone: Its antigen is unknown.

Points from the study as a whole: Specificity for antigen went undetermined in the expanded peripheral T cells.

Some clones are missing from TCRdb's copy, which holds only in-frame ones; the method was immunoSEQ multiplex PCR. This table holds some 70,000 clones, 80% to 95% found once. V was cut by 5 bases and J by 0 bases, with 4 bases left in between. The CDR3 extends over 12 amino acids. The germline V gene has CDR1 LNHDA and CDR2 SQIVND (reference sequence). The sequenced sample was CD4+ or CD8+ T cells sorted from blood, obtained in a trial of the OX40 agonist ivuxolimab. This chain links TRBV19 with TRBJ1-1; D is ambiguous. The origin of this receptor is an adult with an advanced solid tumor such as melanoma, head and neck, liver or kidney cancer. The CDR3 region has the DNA TGTGCCAGTAGTTATCTGAACACTGAAGCTTTCTTT. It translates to CASSYLNTEAFF.